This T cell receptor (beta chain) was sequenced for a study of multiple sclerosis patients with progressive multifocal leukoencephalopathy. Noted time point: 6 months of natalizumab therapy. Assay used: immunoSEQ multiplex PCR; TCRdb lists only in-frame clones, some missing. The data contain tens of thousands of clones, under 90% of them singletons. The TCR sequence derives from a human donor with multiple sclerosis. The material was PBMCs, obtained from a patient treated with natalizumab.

CDR3 nucleotide sequence: TGTGCCAGCAACGAGCGGGAGGGTCCAGATACGCAGTATTTT. It codes for CASNEREGPDTQYF. The rearrangement joins TRBV2 to TRBJ2-3, with TRBD2 matching over 10 bases. The V and J ends lost 7 bases and 4 bases, in that order; junction bases with no gene match: 5. Germline assignment: CDR1 SNHLY and CDR2 FYNNEI. This CDR3 has 14 residues.